The 25 T cell receptor beta chains below come from one sample, sequenced in a study of shared clonotypes between healthy human individuals (dated by TCRdb to 2020 to 2021). The library was generated by the immunoSEQ multiplex PCR assay. Sourced from immuneACCESS, this table was stored by TCRdb with only in-frame sequences that have V and J called. A share of the clones is absent; for the studies checked, an unresolved V gene accounts for under half, and the remainder has no known explanation. The sample table contains some 790,000 clones; only one count was recorded for 72% of them. The top ten clones comprise more than 1.5% of the sample. The sequenced sample was memory CD4+ T cells sorted from blood. The cell subset or site label corresponds to: CD45RA-negative fraction. These receptors all come from a woman aged 30 to 39 in good health.

This clone was counted between two and nine times. The chain recombines TRBV7-8 with TRBJ2-7; a weak D match, TRBD2 (7 bases). The length of the CDR3 is 16 residues. CDR1 is SGHVS, CDR2 FQNEAQ, per germline. Between the trimmed V and J ends, which lost 5 bases and 1 base, there was a span of 18 bases. CDR3 coding DNA: TGTGCCAGCAGCCAATCGTCGGGGGGCAGGTCCTACGAGCAGTACTTC. Protein sequence: CASSQSSGGRSYEQYF. Drawing the rest from reference TRBV7-8 and TRBJ2-7, the complete variable domain is GAGVSQSPRYKVAKRGQDVALRCDPISGHVSLFWYQQALGQGPEFLTYFQNEAQLDKSGLPSDRFFAERPEGSVSTLKIQRTQQEDSAVYLCASSQSSGGRSYEQYFGPGTRLTVT.

The chain is built from TRBV28 and TRBJ1-4; D is uncertain. V was trimmed by 6 bases and J by 0 bases, leaving 11 bases between them. This CDR3 contains 15 residues. The germline V gene has CDR1 MDHEN and CDR2 SYDVKM. The CDR3 DNA sequence: TGTGCCAGCAGCCCCCGAAGAGCAACTAATGAAAAACTGTTTTTT. Translating gives CASSPRRATNEKLFF.

This chain uses TRBV25-1 with TRBJ2-1; the match to TRBD1 covers 12 bases. V trimming: 5 bases; J trimming: 9 bases; junction bases outside the gene matches: 5. The CDR3 spans 14 residues. The germline CDR1 and CDR2 sequences are MGHDK and SYGVNS. CDR3 loop: CASSWGQGAGEQFF. The CDR3 region has the DNA TGTGCCAGCAGTTGGGGACAGGGGGCTGGTGAGCAGTTCTTC. The full variable domain, its missing parts supplied by reference TRBV25-1 and TRBJ2-1, is EADIYQTPRYLVIGTGKKITLECSQTMGHDKMYWYQQDPGMELHLIHYSYGVNSTEKGDLSSESTVSRIRTEHFPLTLESARPSHTSQYLCASSWGQGAGEQFFGPGTRLTVL.

This clone was counted a single time. The chain has TRBV30 and TRBJ2-5; D not certain. Germline CDR1 and CDR2: GTSNPN and SVGIG (reference sequence). The CDR3 is 13 residues long. V dropped 4 bases and J dropped 3 bases, with 12 bases sitting between them. CDR3 amino acids: CAWKNDEEETQYF. For the CDR3, the DNA is TGTGCCTGGAAGAACGACGAGGAAGAGACCCAGTACTTC.

The V call is TRBV5-4, the J call TRBJ1-4; 9 bases are a match to TRBD1. J was trimmed by 8 bases and V by 4 bases; bases with no gene match: 3. Germline CDR1 and CDR2: SGHNT and YYREEE (reference sequence). The CDR3 spans 13 residues. CDR3 nucleotides: TGTGCCAGCAGCCGGGACAGGGAGGAAAAACTGTTTTTT. Translation gives CASSRDREEKLFF.

As concerns this clone: The sample contains more than one DNA sequence encoding this CDR3. The J gene is TRBJ2-3, the V gene TRBV11-2; possibly TRBD1 or TRBD2 for D (6 bases each). The CDR3 covers 15 residues. Per the germline V gene, CDR1 is SGHAT and CDR2 is FQNNGV. V dropped 1 base and J dropped 4 bases, with 12 bases sitting between them. CDR3 protein: CASSLGTRGADTQYF. Written as DNA, the CDR3 is TGTGCCAGCAGCTTAGGTACTAGGGGGGCAGATACGCAGTATTTT.

A note on this clone: With a much larger clone just one base away, this may be a read error. The chain recombines TRBV5-4 with TRBJ1-4, with 7 bases fitting TRBD1. This CDR3 comprises 12 residues. The junction had 1 base not matched to a gene; V was cut back by 4 bases and J by 7 bases. Germline V lookup: CDR1 SGHNT, CDR2 YYREEE (reference sequence). The CDR3 protein is CASSGDSEKLFF. The CDR3 nucleotides read TGTGCCAGCAGCGGGGACAGTGAAAAACTGTTTTTT.

As regards this clone: This may be a read error, as it is one base from a much larger clone. The chain uses TRBV5-6 and TRBJ2-5; no clear D. The CDR3 contains 12 residues. Germline CDR1 and CDR2: SGHDT and YYEEEE. Trimming pared 4 bases from V and 0 bases from J, leaving 4 bases between. CDR3 amino acids: CASSRYQETQYF. For the CDR3, the DNA is TGTGCCAGCAGCAGGTACCAAGAGACCCAGTACTTC.

About this clone: The germline gene is not matched at one end of the junction; a read error may be the cause. The J gene is TRBJ2-7, the V gene TRBV7-8; 9 positions match TRBD2. This CDR3 is 12 amino acids long. The germline gives CDR1 SGHVS, CDR2 FQNEAQ. The CDR3 here is CASSLAREGLHF. The CDR3 DNA reads TGTGCCAGCAGCTTAGCGCGGGAGGGCCTGCACTTC.

This CDR3 reads CASSLRGWGQRNTGELFF. In DNA form, the CDR3 reads TGTGCCAGCAGCTTAAGGGGGTGGGGACAGAGGAACACCGGGGAGCTGTTTTTT. The chain recombines TRBV13 with TRBJ2-2, with 7 bases fitting TRBD1. CDR3 length: 18 residues. Trimming cost V 2 bases and J 1 base; bases outside gene matches: 10. Germline V gene data show CDR1 as PRHDT and CDR2 as FYEKMQ (reference sequence).

The chain is built from TRBV28 and TRBJ1-1, with unresolved D. The CDR3 covers 14 residues. In germline, CDR1 is MDHEN, CDR2 SYDVKM. V was shortened by 6 bases and J by 4 bases, with 15 bases between the two germline ends. CDR3 sequence reads: CASSPSSGITEAFF. The CDR3 DNA reads TGTGCCAGCAGCCCCTCCTCCGGAATCACTGAAGCTTTCTTT.

Of note for this clone: The sample has other DNA sequences that encode this CDR3 too. The V gene is TRBV7-9, the J gene TRBJ1-1; D remains unclear. Germline CDR1 is SEHNR and CDR2 is FQNEAQ (reference sequence). This CDR3 spans 12 amino acids. With 1 base removed from V and 1 base from J, the gap between germline ends came to 1 base. DNA of the CDR3: TGTGCCAGCAGCTTAGAGAACACTGAAGCTTTCTTT. Its translation is CASSLENTEAFF.

This clone turned up a few times. V is TRBV1 and J is TRBJ2-1; TRBD2, the D gene given by the table, was not confirmed from the DNA. TRBV1 is a recognized pseudogene. This CDR3 contains 19 residues. The CDR3 DNA reads as TGCACCAGCTCCGGGAAGACTAGCGGGAGTACCGTCACCTACAATGAGCAGTTCTTC. Residues: CTSSGKTSGSTVTYNEQFF.

The gene calls are TRBV29-1 and TRBJ2-1; weak D call: TRBD1 (5 bases). Germline V CDR1 and CDR2: SQVTM, ANQGSEA. Trimming pared 3 bases from V and 4 bases from J, leaving 16 bases between. This CDR3 contains 15 residues. The CDR3 here is CSVDPGNGNYNEQFF. The CDR3 region has the DNA TGCAGCGTTGACCCAGGGAATGGGAATTACAATGAGCAGTTCTTC.

The CDR3 DNA reads as TGTGCCAGCAGCCTCCAGTCAGGGTTGAACACTGAAGCTTTCTTT. It encodes CASSLQSGLNTEAFF. This chain links TRBV9 with TRBJ1-1; D is possibly TRBD1 (5 bases). Germline V gene sequence: CDR1 SGDLS, CDR2 YYNGEE. Trimming stripped 4 bases from V and 0 bases from J, with 13 bases between. This CDR3 comprises 15 residues.

The chain uses TRBV27 and TRBJ2-1; 8 bases map to TRBD2. The V segment lost 2 bases and the J segment 0 bases; nucleotides outside the gene matches: 9. CDR3 length: 18 residues. The germline gives CDR1 MNHEY, CDR2 SMNVEV (reference sequence). The CDR3 DNA sequence: TGTGCCAGCAGTTTAAGGTTGGCGGGAGGAGCCTCCTACAATGAGCAGTTCTTC. As protein: CASSLRLAGGASYNEQFF.

Remarks on this clone: A much larger clone differs from this one at a single base, so this may be a read error. The chain links TRBV9 to TRBJ2-3; D uncertain. Germline V gene lookup returns CDR1 SGDLS and CDR2 YYNGEE. The CDR3 runs 12 residues. V dropped 4 bases and J dropped 2 bases, with 5 bases sitting between them. DNA of the CDR3: TGTGCCAGCAGCCTGTACACAGATACGCAGTATTTT. As protein: CASSLYTDTQYF.

This rearrangement joins TRBV6-5 to TRBJ2-7; D unclear. The germline V gene has CDR1 MNHEY and CDR2 SVGAGI. The length of the CDR3 is 14 residues. The V and J ends lost 0 bases and 2 bases respectively, with 8 bases between them. The CDR3 protein is CASSYSIPAYEQYF. CDR3 nucleotides: TGTGCCAGCAGTTACTCGATCCCCGCCTACGAGCAGTACTTC.

This clone showed up just a few times. This CDR3 is also generated by other DNA sequences in the sample. The chain couples TRBV11-2 to TRBJ2-3, with D unresolved. The V gene's germline CDR1 is SGHAT and CDR2 FQNNGV. The CDR3 spans 15 residues. The V end lost 1 base, the J end lost 0 bases, and 8 bases lay between the germline ends. The CDR3 nucleotides read TGTGCCAGCAGCTTAGTGCCCCTCAGCACAGATACGCAGTATTTT. Its protein is CASSLVPLSTDTQYF.

The CDR3 is CASSPPGNYGYTF. The CDR3 DNA is TGTGCCAGTAGCCCCCCGGGAAACTATGGCTACACCTTC. V usage is TRBV19 and J usage is TRBJ1-2; D not certain. The CDR3 is made up of 13 amino acids. V lost 6 bases and J lost 2, with 10 bases in between. CDR1 and CDR2 (germline): LNHDA, SQIVND (reference sequence).

This clone was counted ten times or more. The genes are TRBV11-3 and TRBJ2-1, with 7 bases aligning to TRBD2. Trimming removed 0 bases from V and 3 bases from J; junction bases left unmatched: 2. The germline V gene has CDR1 SGHNT and CDR2 YENEEA. The CDR3 contains 15 residues. CDR3 nucleotides: TGTGCCAGCAGCTTAGAGGGCGGGAGCTACAATGAGCAGTTCTTC. Its protein is CASSLEGGSYNEQFF.

This clone was observed a handful of times. The gene calls are TRBV27 and TRBJ2-3, with TRBD2 matching over 8 bases. Germline V CDR1 and CDR2: MNHEY, SMNVEV (reference sequence). J lost 2 bases, V lost 1 base, and 17 bases had no gene match. The CDR3 has 20 amino acids. CDR3 nucleotides: TGTGCCAGCAGTTTATATTCGAGCGGGGGCACCAACCCGATCACAGATACGCAGTATTTT. This codes for CASSLYSSGGTNPITDTQYF.

Here the CDR3 DNA reads TGTGCCATTCAAGGGAGCAATCAGCCCCAGCATTTT. This codes for CAIQGSNQPQHF. V is TRBV10-3 and J is TRBJ1-5; D gene uncertain. V lost 9 bases to trimming and J lost 1 base, with 7 bases between them. CDR1 and CDR2 from the germline V gene are ENHRY and SYGVKD. This CDR3 contains 12 residues.

This clone was observed a single time. The chain couples TRBV5-1 to TRBJ1-2; 10 bases align to TRBD1. V lost 4 bases and J lost 7; bases outside the gene matches: 10. Germline CDR1 SGHRS, CDR2 YFSETQ. The CDR3 has 15 residues. The CDR3 DNA reads as TGCGCCAGCAGCGGACGGGACAGGGGAATGACTGGCTACACCTTC. This translates into CASSGRDRGMTGYTF.

The genes are TRBV11-3 and TRBJ1-2, with D maybe TRBD1 (5 bases). Germline CDR1 SGHNT, CDR2 YENEEA. The CDR3 length is 13 residues. V shed 5 bases and J shed 7 bases, with 14 bases lying between them. The CDR3 loop is CASSGEAGLGYTF. CDR3 bases: TGTGCCAGCAGCGGAGAGGCAGGGCTTGGCTACACCTTC.